The entry that follows covers one T cell receptor beta chain sequence. In its sample, this clone was seen a few times. The clone's antigen remains unknown. No base qualities exist here, and no much larger clone lies one base off it. The method behind the library was the immunoSEQ multiplex PCR assay. For the multiplex PCR, a mixture combining 60 forward primers for TCR Vbeta segments and 13 reverse primers for TCR Jbeta segments was used. Amplification of the CDR3 region of rearranged TCR beta genes was performed with a multiplex PCR assay on genomic DNA. Amplified TCR beta libraries were sequenced as 87-base-pair reads on the Illumina HiSeq System. The paper's data handling went like this. In a later analysis, tens of millions of unique TCR beta chains were counted across the approximately 620 repertoires, and about 10 million of these chains were shared by at least two donors. A nearest-neighbor algorithm error-corrected the raw reads and collapsed the reads into unique sequences, merging closely related sequences to remove PCR and sequencing errors. CDR3 sequences were aligned to IMGT reference sequences to assign V, D and J gene segments. For a sequence to be retained, at least a six-nucleotide match to both a V gene segment and a J gene segment was required. Rearrangements were classified as productive when the CDR3 lacked stop codons and remained in frame with V and J, and all other rearrangements were classified as non-productive. CDR3 was defined according to IMGT convention as the region running from the second conserved V-encoded cysteine to the conserved J-encoded phenylalanine. The earlier analysis of 500 to 650 of the donors excluded any sequence lacking an unambiguous match to a single V gene segment. An earlier analysis of a few hundred of the donors called V segments functional above 56.7% productive rearrangements and segregating when the between-donor standard deviation exceeded 5%. To diagnose cytomegalovirus status from the catalog of TCR beta chain sequences, a statistical classification framework was built. In a later analysis, TCR nucleotide sequences were compared against IMGT/GENE-DB human TR gene sequences so that V and J genes could be assigned. Using the TCRdist pipeline, a later analysis assigned CDR3 sequences along with most-parsimonious VDJ recombination scenarios. In a later analysis, each TCR beta chain was defined by its CDR3 amino acid sequence together with its V-gene family, and reads lacking a unique V-gene family were excluded. A later analysis removed nearly 600 highly shared, low-generation-probability nucleotide sequences to deal with suspected cross-contamination and a sequencing artifact. In a later analysis, a clonal expansion index for each public chain was calculated from normalized within-repertoire ranks of inferred template counts. Generation probabilities in a later analysis came from a VDJ recombination model fitted to out-of-frame rearrangements, and those results were checked against IGoR. Hypergeometric tests were used in a later analysis to score TCR-TCR, TCR-HLA and TCR-CMV co-occurrence, with a repertoire-size bias correction applied to the TCR pairs. False discovery rates were estimated in a later analysis by permuting HLA or CMV assignments 20 times. In a later analysis, co-occurring TCRs were grouped using DBSCAN, and TCRdist sequence similarity was added for clustering within HLA-allele-positive subsets. Repertoires with fewer than 30,000 or more than 120,000 public chains, plus five repertoires with anomalous nucleotide sharing, were excluded from co-occurrence clustering. The source is immuneACCESS, and TCRdb retained only in-frame sequences with V and J called. Part of the clones is not carried over; for the studies checked, unresolved V genes explain less than half of this, and the remainder is unexplained. V, J and clone size are those of that table, while D and trimming were read from the DNA. For this sample the table gives 90,000 to 150,000 clones, of which nearly 80% were detected only once. The ten top clones hold 3.3% of the sample.

The sample originates from a study of cytomegalovirus exposure and HLA in healthy donors (dated by TCRdb to 2016 to 2017). For context, the study as a whole: In an earlier analysis of some 610 of the donors, 276 Gb of sequence data and 90 million to 120 million unique TCR beta sequences from 150 million to 200 million T cells were reported. Every repertoire in the discovery cohort had been generated on one and the same sequencing platform. The later analysis used no new phenotypic data to find candidate immune exposures, relying instead on TCR beta sequences and their occurrence across donors. In a later genetic analysis, genome-wide SNP genotypes for about 65% of the 666 donors were used, and that subset was treated as a discovery cohort. The study profiled the T cell repertoires of more than 500 subjects by immunosequencing and related them to cytomegalovirus serostatus. The number of typed donors differed by locus: roughly 620-630 for A, B, C, DRB1 and DQB1; 500 to 550 for DQA1; approximately 610 for DPA1; and some 470 for DPB1. An earlier analysis of more than 450 of the donors used high-throughput TCR beta sequencing to judge whether each TCR beta V gene segment behaved as functional or pseudogenic. Both class I and class II loci were covered by HLA typing, at four-digit resolution. To predict cytomegalovirus infection status, the study brought together high-throughput TCR immunosequencing, statistical association of individual TCRs with disease status, and machine learning. Across under 500 genotyped donors of the cohort, an average of roughly 200,000 unique TCR beta nucleotide sequences per donor were sequenced, and roughly a sixth of those sequences were non-productive. The genetic ancestry cluster associated with self-reported Caucasian donors included about 81% of the roughly 400 genotyped donors. An early release covering over 500 HLA-typed donors comprised 250 to 350 gigabases of sequencing data and tens of millions of unique TCR sequences. Donor age, sex, ethnicity and CMV serostatus were compiled alongside the repertoire data. The aim of the study was to test whether cataloging public T cell receptors could identify signatures of past pathogen exposure. A handful of DR-DQ haplotypes were handled as single units for association and clustering because linkage in the cohort was strong. A later analysis re-examined previously published TCR beta repertoires from more than 600 donors and added high-resolution HLA genotyping to investigate patterns of TCR occurrence. In addition to the first cohort of 666 subjects, a separate validation cohort of 130 or so different subjects was used. The investigation overall reported the following: Correlated functional status among segregating V segments might reflect linkage disequilibrium, but an unknown experimental factor could not be ruled out. Because the 87-base-pair reads could not distinguish some IMGT-functional V segments, including TRBV6-2 and TRBV6-3, those segments were excluded. A later genetic analysis associated a missense DCLRE1C variant with V-gene and J-gene trimming of TCR beta chains, and an independent cohort replicated the association. The study listed around 160 TCR beta chains as associated with cytomegalovirus. According to the authors, the approach could potentially be generalized to other disease states and immunological phenotypes. Most TCR sequences were observed very rarely across donors, whereas some public TCRs were present in many individuals. In this cohort, only TCR beta chains were sequenced, and detectable features were limited by the absence of alpha or paired-chain data. CMV serostatus was the only immune exposure information available for the cohort. A cluster of highly shared sequence variants was judged likely to be a technical artifact of the sequencing pipeline. The presence/absence analyses assumed that sequencing depth was roughly uniform across donors, and that assumption may not be true. A later analysis found that HLA-associated TCR beta chains were more clonally expanded and had lower generation probabilities than equally common non-associated chains. In an earlier analysis of fewer than 700 of the donors, most TCR beta V segments appeared in productive rearrangements about 90% or about 30% of the time, broadly matching IMGT annotations. Because counts were too low, under 20 rarely observed V segments, including chromosome 9 orphons, were left out of the earlier analysis of several hundred of the donors. In both the original and validation cohorts, the classifier was reported to diagnose cytomegalovirus status with high specificity and sensitivity. According to a later analysis, TCR association rates differed among HLA loci, with DRB1 alleles showing the most associated TCRs and HLA-C alleles showing the fewest. Because some donors lacked HLA typing at each locus, the association tests relied only on the typed subset. A later analysis found that most CMV-associated TCR beta chains appeared HLA-restricted, with HLA associations seemingly driven largely by CMV exposure. In vitro tests confirmed that a few of the cytomegalovirus-associated TCR beta chains recognize cytomegalovirus antigens. Strong co-occurrence of HLA alleles, especially DR and DQ, made assigning TCR associations to individual alleles difficult. A further reported finding was that TCR beta sequences accurately predicted the HLA-A and HLA-B alleles for most subjects in the first cohort. According to a later analysis, parvovirus B19, influenza, CMV and Epstein-Barr virus appeared linked to several top co-occurrence clusters. In a later genetic analysis, fewer N-insertions in productive TCRs were reported among donors in an Asian-associated ancestry cluster than the roughly 640-donor mean. In a later analysis, some 18,000 TCR beta sequences were associated with specific HLA alleles at a false discovery rate of 0.05.

In total, 666 healthy bone marrow donors made up the cohort. All cohort members were sampled while nominally healthy, although unrecorded immune exposures were likely present. The donor was CMV seropositive and was included in the group of almost 300 seropositive cohort members. Each donor provided a peripheral blood sample, and peripheral blood mononuclear cells were used for TCR beta sequencing. Genomic DNA extraction from the blood cell samples was performed with the Qiagen DNeasy Blood Extraction Kit. The CDR3 runs 12 residues from the cysteine to the phenylalanine. Only CDR3 DNA is held: 36 bases, read in frame from base 1. The germline V gene sets CDR1 to MNHEY and CDR2 to SVGAGI. The germline ends are 11 bases apart after V is trimmed by 5 bases and J by 7 bases.

This sequence was found in a woman aged 25-40 years in good health and CMV-seropositive. Sequencing was performed on PBMCs. The rearrangement combines TRBV6-5 with TRBJ1-1; no D segment can be confidently identified. The sequence in DNA is TGTGCCAGCAGTCCCGGCGGGCGTGAAGCTTTCTTT. This encodes CASSPGGREAFF.